A selection of T cell receptor beta chains follows, all from one sample in a study of cytotoxic CD8 clonotypes in ibrutinib-treated CLL. The table came from immunoSEQ multiplex PCR; TCRdb's copy has only in-frame clones and leaves some out. The table includes about 92,000 clones, 77% detected once. The sequences come from PBMCs, collected after 24 months of ibrutinib treatment. The receptors come from a human donor with chronic lymphocytic leukemia. Both conserved end residues are part of each CDR3. D genes are given only for firm matches. Expanded clones are given a class, and other clones once, few, many or no size at all.

>TRBV4-1|TRBD2|few|TRBJ2-1
CASSQGRLAGEAEQFF
TGCGCCAGCAGCCAAGGCAGACTAGCGGGAGAAGCGGAGCAGTTCTTC
>TRBV7-2|-|many|TRBJ1-2
CASNSQGSNYGYTF
TGTGCCAGCAATTCCCAGGGGTCAAACTATGGCTACACCTTC
>TRBV28|-|-|TRBJ1-2
CASSLQVINYGYTF
TGTGCCAGCAGTTTGCAAGTAATCAACTATGGCTACACCTTC
>TRBV5-1|TRBD1|-|TRBJ1-5
CASSLGQGDNQPQHF
TGCGCCAGCAGCTTAGGACAGGGTGACAATCAGCCCCAGCATTTT
>TRBV18|TRBD1|-|TRBJ1-5
CASSPPAGGGSGQPQHF
TGTGCCAGCTCACCACCGGCAGGGGGAGGGAGCGGTCAGCCCCAGCATTTT
>TRBV5-1|-|-|TRBJ2-7
CASSSLEAQLMGDEQYF
TGCGCCAGCAGCTCCTTGGAGGCTCAGCTTATGGGCGACGAGCAGTACTTC
>TRBV5-8|-|once|TRBJ2-1
CASSLLSGYYNEQFF
TGTGCCAGCAGCTTGTTGTCAGGTTATTACAATGAGCAGTTCTTC
>TRBV6-6|TRBD1|-|TRBJ2-3
CASTEQGAGTDTQYF
TGTGCCAGCACCGAACAGGGGGCAGGTACAGATACGCAGTATTTT
>TRBV19|-|-|TRBJ1-1
CASSLSPGKAFF
TGTGCCAGTAGTCTTTCGCCAGGGAAAGCTTTCTTT
>TRBV18|TRBD2|-|TRBJ2-5
CASSPPLGLAGGLETQYF
TGTGCCAGCTCACCACCTCTCGGACTAGCGGGAGGACTGGAGACCCAGTACTTC
>TRBV7-9|-|-|TRBJ2-7
CASSLGGQVAEQYF
TGTGCCAGCAGCTTGGGAGGACAGGTGGCCGAGCAGTACTTC
>TRBV4-1|-|-|TRBJ2-7
CASSQPEWYEQYF
TGCGCCAGCAGCCAACCGGAGTGGTATGAGCAGTACTTC
>TRBV5-4|TRBD2|-|TRBJ2-7
CASSSASGRAGEQYF
TGTGCCAGCAGCTCGGCAAGCGGGAGGGCGGGCGAGCAGTACTTC
>TRBV7-3|-|many|TRBJ2-1
CASSFLGGPQDEQFF
TGTGCCAGCAGCTTTCTCGGGGGGCCCCAGGATGAGCAGTTCTTC
>TRBV7-2|-|-|TRBJ1-2
CASSLSWGSYTF
TGTGCCAGCAGCTTATCTTGGGGTAGCTACACCTTC
>TRBV5-5|-|-|TRBJ1-1
CASRGGGNTEAFF
TGTGCCAGCAGGGGTGGGGGGAACACTGAAGCTTTCTTT
>TRBV6-6|-|-|TRBJ1-1
CASSQGTEAFF
TGTGCCAGCTCTCAAGGGACTGAAGCTTTCTTT
>TRBV7-2|-|-|TRBJ2-3
CASSLVSGPDTQYF
TGTGCCAGCAGCTTAGTTAGCGGCCCAGATACGCAGTATTTT
>TRBV11-2|-|-|TRBJ2-7
CASSGGLSYEQYF
TGTGCCAGCAGCGGGGGACTTTCCTACGAGCAGTACTTC
>TRBV18|-|once|TRBJ2-2
CASSPAESNTGELFF
TGTGCCAGCTCACCGGCCGAGTCGAACACCGGGGAGCTGTTTTTT